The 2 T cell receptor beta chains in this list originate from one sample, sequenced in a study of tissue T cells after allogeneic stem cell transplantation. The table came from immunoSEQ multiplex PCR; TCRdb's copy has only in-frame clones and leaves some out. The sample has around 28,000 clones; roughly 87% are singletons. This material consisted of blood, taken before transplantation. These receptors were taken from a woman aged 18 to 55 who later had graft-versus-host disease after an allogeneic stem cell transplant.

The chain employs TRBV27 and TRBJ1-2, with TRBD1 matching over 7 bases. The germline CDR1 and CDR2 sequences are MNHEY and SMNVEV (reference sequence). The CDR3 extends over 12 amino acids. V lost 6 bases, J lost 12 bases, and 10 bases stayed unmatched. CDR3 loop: CASRLPGQANTF. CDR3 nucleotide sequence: TGTGCCAGCAGACTCCCCGGACAGGCCAACACCTTC.

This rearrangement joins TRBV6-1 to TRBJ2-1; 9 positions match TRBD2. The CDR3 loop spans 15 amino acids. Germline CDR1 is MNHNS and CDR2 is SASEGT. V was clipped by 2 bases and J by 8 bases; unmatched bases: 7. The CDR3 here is CASSEKEAGGDEQFF. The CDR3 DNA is TGTGCCAGCAGTGAAAAGGAAGCGGGGGGAGATGAGCAGTTCTTC.